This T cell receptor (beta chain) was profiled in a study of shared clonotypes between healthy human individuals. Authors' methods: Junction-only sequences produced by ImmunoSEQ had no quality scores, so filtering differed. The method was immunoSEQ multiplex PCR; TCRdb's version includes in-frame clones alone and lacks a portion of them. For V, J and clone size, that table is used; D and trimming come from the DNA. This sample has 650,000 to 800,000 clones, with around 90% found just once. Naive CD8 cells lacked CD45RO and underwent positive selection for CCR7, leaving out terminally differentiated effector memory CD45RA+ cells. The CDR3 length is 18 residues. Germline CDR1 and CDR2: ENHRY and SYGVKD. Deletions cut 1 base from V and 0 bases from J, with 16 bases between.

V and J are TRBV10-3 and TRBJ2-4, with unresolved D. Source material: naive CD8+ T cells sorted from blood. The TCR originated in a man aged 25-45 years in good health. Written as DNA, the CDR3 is TGTGCCATCAGTGAGTTCTCGATGGGGTCTTTAGCCAAAAACATTCAGTACTTC. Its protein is CAISEFSMGSLAKNIQYF.